This TCR beta chain was identified in a study of breast tumors, draining lymph nodes, adjacent tissues. Axillary draining lymph nodes of breast cancer patients supplied the node samples. This clonotype was seen at least ten times. Its antigen is not identified. Regarding the study as a whole: The lymph node origin of tumor T cells was framed as consistent with a hypothesis, not demonstrated. Findings are consistent with lymph node origin and intratumoral expansion of most tumor T cells. Luminal-like breast cancer showed significantly higher tumor–nontumor repertoire similarity than basal-like. Compared with lymph nodes, tumors were less diverse; compared with nontumor tissue, more.

MiXCR, applied by TCRdb to the multiplex PCR reads, yields one record per CDR3 protein. The profile covers about 230,000 distinct CDR3 sequences, with roughly 30% appearing a single time and over 1.1% taken by the ten largest. Germline trimming cut 4 bases from V and 7 bases from J; bases unmatched to any gene: 0. Per germline, CDR1 LNHDA and CDR2 SQIVND (reference sequence). The CDR3 is 11 residues long. The TCR sequence derives from a female donor with breast cancer. Some clones in this sample may be carry-over from other donors' samples. Material for sequencing was axillary lymph node tissue. The V gene is TRBV19, the J gene TRBJ1-2, with TRBD1 matching 7 bases. The CDR3 sequence is CASSNRGGYTF. The CDR3 DNA reads TGTGCCAGTAGTAACAGGGGTGGCTACACCTTC.